Sequencing of this TCR beta chain was carried out in a study of a mutant IDH1 vaccine in newly diagnosed glioma. Study context: Of the patients given treatment, around 60% were male and about 40% were female, and a mean age of around 41 years was recorded. Standard pretreatment was either radiotherapy, temozolomide, or, for most, radiochemotherapy with temozolomide. Study-level results: Immune responses arising from the vaccine appeared in approximately 93% of patients.

Measured with immunoSEQ multiplex PCR; TCRdb has only the in-frame clones, and not every one. The data show about 63,000 clones, with over 70% seen just once and approximately 4.5% held by the top ten. Described time point: baseline, week 1 (first vaccination visit). The treatment here: pre-vaccination baseline after standard-of-care therapy. With respect to this clone: Its antigen remains unknown.

This TCR was sampled from a woman aged 18-29 years with glioma. Some clones in this sample may be carry-over from other donors' samples. The specimen comprised peripheral blood mononuclear cells (PBMCs), sampled from a glioma patient treated with radiotherapy, temozolomide or both.

The CDR3 nucleotides are TGTGCCAGCAGTTATGGGACAGGCTTTGGGGGCTACACCTTC. Translating it yields CASSYGTGFGGYTF. The gene calls are TRBV6-6 and TRBJ1-2, with 8 bases identical to TRBD1. CDR1 and CDR2 (germline): MNHNY, SVGAGI (reference sequence). V was clipped by 3 bases and J by 8 bases; unmatched bases: 8. CDR3 length: 14 residues.